This T cell receptor (beta chain) was profiled in a study of T cells in Graves' hyperthyroidism and ophthalmopathy. V was clipped by 6 bases and J by 3 bases, with 14 bases between them. This CDR3 contains 13 residues. Germline V gene data show CDR1 as DFQATT and CDR2 as SNEGSKA (reference sequence). This clonotype has a count of ten or more. Amplification of TCR beta CDR3 regions used RNA as the template. The TCR CDR3 was amplified in a first-round RT-PCR using the HTBI primer set. TCRdb fed the multiplex PCR reads into MiXCR, producing one record per CDR3 protein. The sample lists 450,000 to 650,000 distinct CDR3 sequences, roughly a sixth occurring once.

The clonotype was recovered from a woman aged 18-29 years with Graves' ophthalmopathy. The sequenced sample consisted of blood. The J gene is TRBJ1-1, the V gene TRBV20-1; D unresolved. The CDR3 loop is CSAEDDLYTEAFF. The CDR3 coding sequence is TGCAGTGCAGAAGACGACCTGTACACTGAAGCTTTCTTT.